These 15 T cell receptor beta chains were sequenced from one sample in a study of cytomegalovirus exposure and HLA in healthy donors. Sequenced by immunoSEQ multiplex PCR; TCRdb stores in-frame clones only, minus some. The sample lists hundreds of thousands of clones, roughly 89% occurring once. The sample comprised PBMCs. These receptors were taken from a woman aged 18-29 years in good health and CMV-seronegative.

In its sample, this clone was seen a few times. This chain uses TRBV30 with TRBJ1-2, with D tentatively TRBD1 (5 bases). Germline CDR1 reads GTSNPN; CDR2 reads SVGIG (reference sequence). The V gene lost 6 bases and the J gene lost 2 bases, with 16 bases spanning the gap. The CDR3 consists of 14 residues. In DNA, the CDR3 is TGTGCCTGCCCCCAATGGGGGGGGAACTATGGCTACACCTTC. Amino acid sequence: CACPQWGGNYGYTF.

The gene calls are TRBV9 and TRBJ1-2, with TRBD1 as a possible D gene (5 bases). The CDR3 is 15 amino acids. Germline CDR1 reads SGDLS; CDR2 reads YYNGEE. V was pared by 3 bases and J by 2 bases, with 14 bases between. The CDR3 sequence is CASSGSQDTNYGYTF. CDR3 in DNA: TGTGCCAGCAGCGGGTCCCAGGACACAAACTATGGCTACACCTTC.

The CDR3 coding sequence is TGTGCCAGCAGCTTTGGACGGGGTGAAAAACTGTTTTTT. It specifies CASSFGRGEKLFF. The chain has TRBV5-6 and TRBJ1-4; D is unclear. The CDR3 spans 13 residues. Per the germline V gene, CDR1 is SGHDT and CDR2 is YYEEEE. Trimming left V 2 bases short and J 7 bases short, with 9 bases between.

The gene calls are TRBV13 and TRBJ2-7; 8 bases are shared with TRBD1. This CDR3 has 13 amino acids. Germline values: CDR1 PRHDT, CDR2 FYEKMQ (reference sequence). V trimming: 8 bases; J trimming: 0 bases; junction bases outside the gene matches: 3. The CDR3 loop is CASGQGFSYEQYF. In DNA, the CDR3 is TGTGCCAGCGGACAGGGCTTCTCCTACGAGCAGTACTTC.

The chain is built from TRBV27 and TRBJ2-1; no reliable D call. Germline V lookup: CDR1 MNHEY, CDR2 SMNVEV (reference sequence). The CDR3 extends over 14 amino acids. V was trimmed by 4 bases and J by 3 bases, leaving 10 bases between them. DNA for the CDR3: TGTGCCAGCAGTTCCGGTGCCGGCTACAATGAGCAGTTCTTC. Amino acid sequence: CASSSGAGYNEQFF.

CDR3 loop: CASSDGRGGPTYTGELFF. The CDR3 DNA follows: TGTGCCAGCAGTGACGGTCGCGGGGGGCCCACCTACACCGGGGAGCTGTTTTTT. The genes are TRBV25-1 and TRBJ2-2; 8 positions agree with TRBD2. Germline CDR1 and CDR2: MGHDK and SYGVNS. Losses at the gene ends were 3 bases for V and 3 bases for J; bases not matched to a gene: 12. The CDR3 spans 18 residues. Full variable domain (outside the CDR3, taken from reference TRBV25-1 and TRBJ2-2): EADIYQTPRYLVIGTGKKITLECSQTMGHDKMYWYQQDPGMELHLIHYSYGVNSTEKGDLSSESTVSRIRTEHFPLTLESARPSHTSQYLCASSDGRGGPTYTGELFFGEGSRLTVL.

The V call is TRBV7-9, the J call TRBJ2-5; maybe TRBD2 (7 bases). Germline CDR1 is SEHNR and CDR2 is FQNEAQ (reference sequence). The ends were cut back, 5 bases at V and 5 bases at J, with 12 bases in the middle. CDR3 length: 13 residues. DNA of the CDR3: TGTGCCAGCAGCAGGGGGGGTTCCGAGACCCAGTACTTC. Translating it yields CASSRGGSETQYF. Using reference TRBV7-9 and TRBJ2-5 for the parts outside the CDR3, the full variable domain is DTGVSQNPRHKITKRGQNVTFRCDPISEHNRLYWYRQTLGQGPEFLTYFQNEAQLEKSRLLSDRFSAERPKGSFSTLEIQRTEQGDSAMYLCASSRGGSETQYFGPGTRLLVL.

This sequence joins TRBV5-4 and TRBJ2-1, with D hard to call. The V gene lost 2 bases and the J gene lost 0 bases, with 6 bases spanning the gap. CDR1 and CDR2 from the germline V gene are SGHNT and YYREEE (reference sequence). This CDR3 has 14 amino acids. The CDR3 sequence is CASSFPYSYNEQFF. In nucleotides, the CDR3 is TGTGCCAGCAGCTTTCCTTACTCCTACAATGAGCAGTTCTTC. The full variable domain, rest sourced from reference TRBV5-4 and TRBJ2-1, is ETGVTQSPTHLIKTRGQQVTLRCSSQSGHNTVSWYQQALGQGPQFIFQYYREEENGRGNFPPRFSGLQFPNYSSELNVNALELDDSALYLCASSFPYSYNEQFFGPGTRLTVL.

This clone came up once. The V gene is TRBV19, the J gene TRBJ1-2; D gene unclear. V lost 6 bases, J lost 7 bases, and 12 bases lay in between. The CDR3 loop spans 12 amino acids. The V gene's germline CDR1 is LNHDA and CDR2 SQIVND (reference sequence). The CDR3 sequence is CASSRGGGGYTF. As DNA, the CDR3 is TGTGCCAGTAGCCGGGGAGGAGGTGGCTACACCTTC.

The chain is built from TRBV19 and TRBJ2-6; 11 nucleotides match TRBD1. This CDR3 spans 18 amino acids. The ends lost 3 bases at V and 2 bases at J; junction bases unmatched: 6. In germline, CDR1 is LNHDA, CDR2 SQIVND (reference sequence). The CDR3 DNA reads TGTGCCAGTAGTATGCTAGGACAGGGGGCACCTGGGGCCAACGTCCTGACTTTC. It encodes CASSMLGQGAPGANVLTF.

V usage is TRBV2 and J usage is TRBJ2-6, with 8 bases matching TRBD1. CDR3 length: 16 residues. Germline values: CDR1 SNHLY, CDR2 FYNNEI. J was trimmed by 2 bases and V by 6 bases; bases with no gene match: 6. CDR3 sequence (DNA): TGTGCCAGCAGCCCGTTACAGGGGGCTGGGGCCAACGTCCTGACTTTC. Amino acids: CASSPLQGAGANVLTF.

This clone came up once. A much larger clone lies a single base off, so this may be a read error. The CDR3 loop is CASSAGYTEAFF. The CDR3 region has the DNA TGTGCCAGCAGCGCGGGTTACACTGAAGCTTTCTTT. The V gene is TRBV9, the J gene TRBJ1-1; D gene uncertain. CDR1 and CDR2 (germline): SGDLS, YYNGEE. The CDR3 contains 12 residues. Trimming cost V 3 bases and J 3 bases, with 6 bases left between them.

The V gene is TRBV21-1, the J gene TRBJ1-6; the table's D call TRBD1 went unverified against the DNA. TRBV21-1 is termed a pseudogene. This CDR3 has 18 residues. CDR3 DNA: TGTGCCGTTCCATGGGGCGAAATAACGAGCTCCTATAATTCACCCCTCCACTTT. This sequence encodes CAVPWGEITSSYNSPLHF.

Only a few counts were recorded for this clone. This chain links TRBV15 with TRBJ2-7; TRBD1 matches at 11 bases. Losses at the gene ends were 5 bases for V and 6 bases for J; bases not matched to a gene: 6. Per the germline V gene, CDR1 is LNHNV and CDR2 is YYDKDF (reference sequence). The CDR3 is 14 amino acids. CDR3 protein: CATSALGTGGEQYF. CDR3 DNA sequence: TGTGCCACCAGCGCTCTAGGGACAGGGGGCGAGCAGTACTTC.

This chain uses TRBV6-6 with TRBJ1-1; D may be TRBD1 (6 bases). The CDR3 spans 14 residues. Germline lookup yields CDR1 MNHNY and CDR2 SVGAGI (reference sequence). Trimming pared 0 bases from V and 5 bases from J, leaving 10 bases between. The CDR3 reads CASSYSTGWTEAFF. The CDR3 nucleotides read TGTGCCAGCAGTTACTCAACAGGGTGGACTGAAGCTTTCTTT.